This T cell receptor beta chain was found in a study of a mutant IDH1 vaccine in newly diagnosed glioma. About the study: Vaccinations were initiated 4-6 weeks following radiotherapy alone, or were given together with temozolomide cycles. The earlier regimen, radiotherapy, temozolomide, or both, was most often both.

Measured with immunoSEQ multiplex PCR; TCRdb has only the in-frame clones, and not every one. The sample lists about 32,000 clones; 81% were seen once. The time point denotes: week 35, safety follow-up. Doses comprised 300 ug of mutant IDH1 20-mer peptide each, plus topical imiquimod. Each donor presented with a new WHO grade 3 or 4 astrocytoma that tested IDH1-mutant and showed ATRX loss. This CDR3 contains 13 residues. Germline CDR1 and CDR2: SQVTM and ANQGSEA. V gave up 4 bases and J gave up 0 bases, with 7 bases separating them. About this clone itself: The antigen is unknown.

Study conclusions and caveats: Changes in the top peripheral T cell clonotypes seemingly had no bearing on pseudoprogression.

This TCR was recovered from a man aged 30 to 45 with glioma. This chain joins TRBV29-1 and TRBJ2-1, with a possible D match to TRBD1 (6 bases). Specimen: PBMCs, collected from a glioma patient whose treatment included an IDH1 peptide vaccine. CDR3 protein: CSVGTDSYNEQFF. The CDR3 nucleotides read TGCAGCGTTGGGACAGACTCCTACAATGAGCAGTTCTTC.